Listed below are T cell receptor beta chains from one sample, sequenced in a study of T cells in localized non-small cell lung cancer. Repertoires were generated with immunoSEQ multiplex PCR, while TCRdb's copy carries only in-frame clones and drops some. Among about 39,000 clones listed, around 75% were seen once. The sequenced sample was PBMCs, obtained before any cancer treatment. These receptors were collected from a woman aged 35-70 years with stage II squamous cell lung carcinoma. CDR3s include the opening cysteine and the closing phenylalanine or tryptophan. Each record gives: clone size, J gene, D gene, V gene, CDR3 protein, CDR3 DNA. A D gene is named only where the DNA matches it firmly. The size entry is marked missing in some rows and otherwise reads once, few, many or a size class.

>-|TRBJ2-6|-|TRBV29-1
CSVGTASSGANVLTF
TGCAGCGTTGGGACAGCCAGCTCTGGGGCCAACGTCCTGACTTTC
>-|TRBJ2-4|-|TRBV11-2
CASSQGWGKNIQYF
TGTGCCAGCAGCCAGGGTTGGGGCAAAAACATTCAGTACTTC
>medium-sized|TRBJ1-1|-|TRBV7-9
CASSLVGGGDTEAFF
TGTGCCAGCAGCTTAGTAGGGGGTGGGGACACTGAAGCTTTCTTT
>once|TRBJ2-3|-|TRBV7-8
CASSLRQDAEGDTQYF
TGTGCCAGCAGCTTAAGGCAGGACGCAGAGGGAGATACGCAGTATTTT
>-|TRBJ2-5|TRBD2|TRBV27
CASRRAGVETQYF
TGTGCCAGCAGGCGCGCGGGAGTCGAGACCCAGTACTTC
>-|TRBJ1-6|TRBD1|TRBV27
CASSWATGGHSPLHF
TGTGCCAGCAGCTGGGCGACAGGGGGGCATTCACCCCTCCACTTT
>-|TRBJ1-5|-|TRBV28
CASEGAGDANQPQHF
TGTGCCAGCGAAGGGGCAGGGGATGCCAATCAGCCCCAGCATTTT
>-|TRBJ2-1|-|TRBV15
CATSFLGGGSSYNEQFF
TGTGCCACCAGCTTCCTTGGCGGCGGAAGCTCCTACAATGAGCAGTTCTTC
>-|TRBJ1-6|-|TRBV6-1
CASSEQGGSPLHF
TGTGCCAGCAGTGAACAAGGAGGATCACCCCTCCACTTT
>-|TRBJ1-6|-|TRBV10-2
CASSAWTGYNSPLHF
TGCGCCAGCAGTGCCTGGACGGGATATAATTCACCCCTCCACTTT
>-|TRBJ1-1|-|TRBV5-1
CASSRVGQSTEAFF
TGCGCCAGCAGCCGAGTTGGACAGTCCACTGAAGCTTTCTTT
>-|TRBJ2-4|TRBD1|TRBV28
CASSWGQGGKNIQYF
TGTGCCAGCAGTTGGGGACAGGGGGGAAAAAACATTCAGTACTTC
>-|TRBJ1-1|-|TRBV21-1
CASSNPAPPNTEAFF
TGTGCCAGCAGCAACCCAGCCCCACCGAACACTGAAGCTTTCTTT
>once|TRBJ2-5|TRBD2|TRBV4-3
CASSQEISGNNYQETQYF
TGCGCCAGCAGCCAAGAGATTAGCGGGAACAACTATCAAGAGACCCAGTACTTC
>-|TRBJ2-3|-|TRBV5-1
CASSLAGADTQYF
TGCGCCAGCAGCTTGGCCGGCGCAGATACGCAGTATTTT
>-|TRBJ1-5|-|TRBV28
CASSLTADYSNQPQHF
TGTGCCAGCAGCCTGACCGCCGACTATAGCAATCAGCCCCAGCATTTT
>-|TRBJ2-3|-|TRBV9
CASSPRNTDTQYF
TGTGCCAGCAGCCCCCGGAACACAGATACGCAGTATTTT
>-|TRBJ2-7|TRBD1|TRBV5-1
CASSGGQVAHEQYF
TGCGCCAGCAGCGGGGGACAGGTCGCTCACGAGCAGTACTTC
>once|TRBJ1-5|TRBD1|TRBV6-1
CASSAGTDSNQPQHF
TGTGCCAGCAGTGCCGGGACAGATAGCAATCAGCCCCAGCATTTT
>-|TRBJ2-7|TRBD1|TRBV7-9
CASKRVGTGFYEQYF
TGTGCCAGCAAACGTGTTGGGACAGGGTTCTACGAGCAGTACTTC
>once|TRBJ2-1|-|TRBV28
CASTLGAVNEQFF
TGTGCCAGCACTCTGGGGGCAGTCAATGAGCAGTTCTTC
>-|TRBJ2-3|-|TRBV4-3
CASSPEPPYTDTQYF
TGCGCCAGCAGCCCTGAGCCCCCTTACACAGATACGCAGTATTTT
>-|TRBJ2-3|-|TRBV7-2
CASSRGTFSTDTQYF
TGTGCCAGCAGCCGTGGGACGTTTAGCACAGATACGCAGTATTTT